The source of this T cell receptor beta chain is a study of glioma-infiltrating T cells. Study-wide findings and caveats: Very few CDR3 sequences were shared between tissue and blood. Tissue-blood divergence was below expectation in non-neoplastic patients, above in gliomas.

TCR alpha and beta CDR3 regions were amplified from RNA using iRepertoire nested multiplex PCR. One-step reverse transcription and amplification started from about 100-400 ng of tissue mRNA or PBMC total RNA. MiXCR, run by TCRdb on the multiplex PCR reads, gives a single entry per CDR3 protein. The table includes roughly 190,000 distinct CDR3 sequences, 25% to 35% detected once. This clonotype was observed at least ten times. Its matching antigen is unknown. Sample: glioma tissue, nonneoplastic brain tissue, or PBMCs (not recorded which). The TCR sequence derives from a human donor with low-grade glioma or glioblastoma, undergoing nonglioma brain surgery, or in good health (not recorded which).

The CDR3 reads CASSSYGTSVYNEQFF. The CDR3, as DNA: TGTGCCAGCAGCTCCTACGGGACTAGCGTATACAATGAGCAGTTCTTC. The V call is TRBV6-1, the J call TRBJ2-1, with 10 bases fitting TRBD2. The V and J ends lost 6 bases and 4 bases, in that order; junction bases with no gene match: 9. From germline, CDR1 is MNHNS and CDR2 SASEGT. The CDR3 consists of 16 residues.